This T cell receptor beta chain was found in a study of cytomegalovirus exposure and HLA in healthy donors. PCR was performed using 60 Vbeta and 13 Jbeta primers. The protocol was immunoSEQ multiplex PCR, while the TCRdb copy is restricted to in-frame clones and leaves out a portion. Among 120,000 to 150,000 clones listed, 75% to 80% were seen once. Germline CDR1 SGHNT, CDR2 YYREEE (reference sequence). This CDR3 has 16 residues. The V gene lost 4 bases and the J gene lost 0 bases, with 16 bases spanning the gap. This TCR derives from a male donor in good health and CMV-seronegative. Sequences were obtained from PBMCs. The rearrangement links TRBV5-4 to TRBJ1-2, with D possibly being TRBD1 (5 bases). CDR3 DNA: TGTGCCAGCAGCCCTGCTTGGACAACGGCTAACTATGGCTACACCTTC. It codes for CASSPAWTTANYGYTF.